This entry lists 4 T cell receptor beta chains sequenced from one sample in a study of Graves' ophthalmopathy and Graves' hyperthyroidism. RNA transcripts were the source from which TCR beta CDR3 regions were amplified. Scientists carried out first-round RT-PCR using HTBI primers and then a second-round multiplex PCR. TCRdb ran MiXCR on the multiplex PCR reads and lists one entry per CDR3 protein. The sample includes some 240,000 distinct CDR3 sequences, around 42% of them seen just once. The sample consisted of peripheral blood. These receptors came from an adult man with Graves' ophthalmopathy.

This sequence joins TRBV20-1 and TRBJ2-7, with 8 bases lining up with TRBD2. The CDR3 spans 15 residues. Germline V lookup: CDR1 DFQATT, CDR2 SNEGSKA (reference sequence). V trimming: 0 bases; J trimming: 1 base; junction bases outside the gene matches: 5. The CDR3 nucleotides are TGCAGTGCTAGAGATGGGATAGCGGGGTCCTACGAGCAGTACTTC. This encodes CSARDGIAGSYEQYF.

This chain uses TRBV2 with TRBJ2-7, with 9 bases lining up with TRBD2. Trimming at V came to 5 bases and at J to 0 bases, leaving 5 bases not matched to a gene. The length of the CDR3 is 15 residues. Germline V gene lookup returns CDR1 SNHLY and CDR2 FYNNEI. The CDR3 sequence: CASSWRGGISYEQYF. The CDR3 region has the DNA TGTGCCAGCAGTTGGCGGGGGGGCATCTCCTACGAGCAGTACTTC.

J is TRBJ1-4 and V is TRBV2; possible D gene TRBD1, 5 bases. Germline CDR1 and CDR2: SNHLY and FYNNEI. V lost 6 bases to trimming and J lost 0 bases, with 17 bases between them. This CDR3 comprises 17 residues. The CDR3 sequence is CASSQRAGPATNEKLFF. CDR3 DNA: TGTGCCAGCAGCCAAAGGGCAGGGCCCGCAACTAATGAAAAACTGTTTTTT.

CDR3 sequence reads: CASSFGRESNEQYF. DNA of the CDR3: TGTGCCAGCAGTTTCGGTCGGGAGTCCAACGAGCAGTACTTC. The chain joins TRBV7-3 to TRBJ2-7; D perhaps matches TRBD2 (6 bases). There are 14 residues in the CDR3. Germline CDR1 SGHTA, CDR2 FQGTGA. Between the trimmed V and J ends, which lost 6 bases and 5 bases, there was a span of 17 bases. The entire variable domain, with the rest obtained from reference TRBV7-3 and TRBJ2-7, is as follows: GAGVSQTPSNKVTEKGKYVELRCDPISGHTALYWYRQSLGQGPEFLIYFQGTGAADDSGLPNDRFFAVRPEGSVSTLKIQRTERGDSAVYLCASSFGRESNEQYFGPGTRLTVT.